The 4 T cell receptor beta chains below come from one sample, sequenced in a study of tumor-infiltrating lymphocytes in oesophageal squamous cell carcinoma. TCRdb fed the PCR reads into MiXCR, producing one record per CDR3 protein. There are over 8,500 distinct CDR3 sequences in the sample; about 50% occur only once, and roughly 19% lies in the top ten. Sample: esophageal tumor tissue. The receptors originated from a female donor with esophageal squamous cell carcinoma.

This chain links TRBV10-3 with TRBJ2-5, with 7 bases matching TRBD2. The J call may not be correct, given that the DNA end is closer to TRBJ2-1. The CDR3 is 13 amino acids. The V gene's germline CDR1 is ENHRY and CDR2 SYGVKD. The CDR3 protein is CAMAGEPNNEQFF. DNA of the CDR3: TGTGCCATGGCGGGGGAACCTAACAATGAGCAGTTCTTC.

The V and J genes are TRBV7-2 and TRBJ2-1; D gene unclear. With the DNA end fitting TRBJ2-7 better, the J assignment may be wrong. The V gene's germline CDR1 is SGHTA and CDR2 FQGNSA. The CDR3 loop spans 14 amino acids. The CDR3 DNA follows: TGTGCCAGCAGCTTAGCCTGGCCGTGGGACGAGCAGTACTTC. Translated, it gives CASSLAWPWDEQYF.

A note on this clonotype: Since no conserved phenylalanine or tryptophan closes the CDR3, a read error is the likely cause. Because the CDR3's place on the DNA is in doubt, the DNA is left out and the CDR3 is given as listed by TCRdb. The rearrangement uses TRBV7-3 and TRBJ2-5; the table's D gene call, TRBD2, was not cross checked with the DNA. The CDR3 spans 17 amino acids, including both terminal residues. The germline V gene encodes CDR1 SGHTA and CDR2 FQGTGA. CDR3 loop: CASSGPGQRTGTQYFGA.

This clonotype was observed many times. V usage is TRBV20-1 and J usage is TRBJ2-1; 10 nucleotides match TRBD1. Germline-derived CDR1 and CDR2 are DFQATT and SNEGSKA (reference sequence). The V and J ends lost 5 bases and 7 bases, in that order; junction bases with no gene match: 11. The CDR3 extends over 15 amino acids. The CDR3 loop is CSAHNRDRGDNEQFF. In DNA, the CDR3 is TGCAGTGCTCACAACCGGGACAGGGGTGATAATGAGCAGTTCTTC.